This is a list of T cell receptor beta chains from one sample in a study of cytomegalovirus exposure and HLA in healthy donors. Clones were sequenced by immunoSEQ multiplex PCR, and TCRdb holds only the in-frame ones, with some missing. Of roughly 190,000 clones in the sample, 75% to 80% are singletons; the top ten hold roughly 2.7%. The specimen sequenced was PBMCs. Receptor source: a female donor in good health and CMV-seronegative. CDR3s include the opening cysteine and the closing phenylalanine or tryptophan. The D gene is left open where the match is weak. The listing skips clone size in some rows; elsewhere it reads once, few, many or a size class.

d_gene,v_gene,abundance,j_gene,CDR3nt,CDR3aa
-,TRBV6-1,few,TRBJ2-7,TGTGCCAGCAGTGATCCGGGACTCACACTTTCAGGCTCCTACGAGCAGTACTTC,CASSDPGLTLSGSYEQYF
-,TRBV2,-,TRBJ1-1,TGTGCCAGCGGGGAGGATATGAACACTGAAGCTTTCTTT,CASGEDMNTEAFF
-,TRBV5-1,-,TRBJ2-5,TGCGCCAGCAGCTTGGGGGGGCCGGGTGGCAAAACCCAGTACTTC,CASSLGGPGGKTQYF
-,TRBV11-3,-,TRBJ2-1,TGTGCCAGCAGCTCCCCGTCCTCGAATGAGCAGTTCTTC,CASSSPSSNEQFF
TRBD2,TRBV11-3,-,TRBJ2-7,TGTGCCAGCAGCTTAGGCGGGGGGTCGACCTACGAGCAGTACTTC,CASSLGGGSTYEQYF
TRBD1,TRBV7-9,-,TRBJ1-1,TGTTCCAGCAGCGTAGAACAGGGGATGAACACTGAAGCTTTCTTT,CSSSVEQGMNTEAFF
TRBD1,TRBV10-3,-,TRBJ2-7,TGTGCCATCAGTGAGTCGATCAGGGGGCAGTTTGACTACGAGCAGTACTTC,CAISESIRGQFDYEQYF
TRBD2,TRBV5-6,-,TRBJ2-3,TGTGCCAGCAGGGCCGGGACTAGCGGCACAGATACGCAGTATTTT,CASRAGTSGTDTQYF
TRBD1,TRBV19,-,TRBJ2-7,TGTGCCAGTAGTAGAGCCGGGACAGGGGACATCTACGAGCAGTACTTC,CASSRAGTGDIYEQYF
-,TRBV30,-,TRBJ2-1,TGTGCCCGGACAGCGGGCAATGAGCAGTTCTTC,CARTAGNEQFF
-,TRBV11-3,-,TRBJ2-2,TGTACCAGCAGCTTAGATCGAGACACCGGGGAGCTGTTTTTT,CTSSLDRDTGELFF
-,TRBV5-4,-,TRBJ1-1,TGTGCCAGCAGCTTGGCCGTGAACACTGAAGCTTTCTTT,CASSLAVNTEAFF
TRBD2,TRBV5-1,-,TRBJ2-1,TGCGCCAGCAGCTTGGACCAGGGACTACATTACAATGAGCAGTTCTTC,CASSLDQGLHYNEQFF
-,TRBV6-5,few,TRBJ2-7,TGTGCCAGCAGTGCATACCCCGGGAACTCCTACGAGCAGTACTTC,CASSAYPGNSYEQYF
-,TRBV7-7,-,TRBJ2-6,TGTGCCAGCAGCGCATCCTATGGGGCCAACGTCCTGACTTTC,CASSASYGANVLTF
-,TRBV5-1,-,TRBJ2-7,TGCGCCAGCAGCTTGGCATCCGGGGGCGAGCAGTACTTC,CASSLASGGEQYF
-,TRBV14,few,TRBJ1-1,TGTGCCAGCAGCCAAGGCCCAGGTGCTGAAGCTTTCTTT,CASSQGPGAEAFF
-,TRBV7-2,-,TRBJ2-6,TGTGCCAGCGGCTTAGCGGCGGGGGCTCCAGTCTCTGGGGCCAACGTCCTGACTTTC,CASGLAAGAPVSGANVLTF
-,TRBV7-9,-,TRBJ1-3,TGTGCCAGCAGCTTAGCAGGCGGGGGAGGAAACACCATATATTTT,CASSLAGGGGNTIYF
TRBD1,TRBV27,-,TRBJ2-7,TGTGCCAGCAGTATGGACAGGGGAGGATACGAGCAGTACTTC,CASSMDRGGYEQYF
-,TRBV28,-,TRBJ2-4,TGTGCCAGCAGTAACAGTCCGGAAAACATTCAGTACTTC,CASSNSPENIQYF
-,TRBV6-6,many,TRBJ1-1,TGTGCCAGCAGTAGCGCGGTGCCCGGCACTGAAGCTTTCTTT,CASSSAVPGTEAFF
-,TRBV30,-,TRBJ2-3,TGTGCCTGGAGTGTGAATAGCGGCACAGATACGCAGTATTTT,CAWSVNSGTDTQYF
TRBD1,TRBV6-1,-,TRBJ1-1,TGTGCCAGCAGGGACAGGGCGTTCACTGAAGCTTTCTTT,CASRDRAFTEAFF
-,TRBV30,-,TRBJ2-1,TGTGCCTGGAGTGTTAAGGGACTCAGTTCCTACAATGAGCAGTTCTTC,CAWSVKGLSSYNEQFF
-,TRBV5-1,-,TRBJ1-1,TGCGCCAGCAGCTTGATGGGTACGACAGCAACCTTGAACACTGAAGCTTTCTTT,CASSLMGTTATLNTEAFF
-,TRBV9,-,TRBJ1-3,TGTGCCAGCAGCGCCACAGGGTCCCCCTCTGGAAACACCATATATTTT,CASSATGSPSGNTIYF
-,TRBV5-4,-,TRBJ2-3,TGTGCCAGCAGCTTGAGTAGCGAGTGGGGAGATACGCAGTATTTT,CASSLSSEWGDTQYF
-,TRBV25-1,-,TRBJ1-4,TGTGCCAGCAGTGAATTCCTAGGATATTCGGAAAAACTGTTTTTT,CASSEFLGYSEKLFF
-,TRBV6-5,few,TRBJ1-5,TGTGCCAGCACGGGAGGGGCGAGTCAGCCCCAGCATTTT,CASTGGASQPQHF
-,TRBV7-8,-,TRBJ2-5,TGTGCCAGCACCATAGGGGTAGTTGTCCGAGAGACCCAGTACTTC,CASTIGVVVRETQYF
-,TRBV27,-,TRBJ1-6,TGTGCCAGCAGTTTAAAGCCCTATTCACCCCTCCACTTT,CASSLKPYSPLHF
-,TRBV5-1,-,TRBJ1-1,TGCGCCAGCAGCTTGGGGGCGGGGGTCACTGAAGCTTTCTTT,CASSLGAGVTEAFF
-,TRBV28,once,TRBJ1-6,TGTGCCAGCAACGGACAGCTAGTTAATTCACCCCTCCACTTT,CASNGQLVNSPLHF
-,TRBV7-8,-,TRBJ2-7,TGTGCCAGCAGCCTAAGACACGAGCAGTGCTTC,CASSLRHEQCF
-,TRBV19,-,TRBJ2-1,TGTGCCAGTAGTATACGCTACAGAGGGGGTTTTGATGAGCAGTTCTTC,CASSIRYRGGFDEQFF
TRBD1,TRBV4-2,-,TRBJ1-2,TGTGCCAGCAGCCAAGAGGGGACAGGAGACTATGGCTACACCTTC,CASSQEGTGDYGYTF
TRBD1,TRBV4-1,-,TRBJ2-1,TGCGCCAGCAATAGACAGGGGGCCTCCTACAATGAGCAGTTCTTC,CASNRQGASYNEQFF
-,TRBV5-6,-,TRBJ1-1,TGTGCCAGCAGCCCCTTCGGGGTATGGGACACTGAAGCTTTCTTT,CASSPFGVWDTEAFF
-,TRBV11-3,-,TRBJ2-2,TGTGCCAGCAGCTTAGGAGGGCGGAACACCGGGGAGCTGTTTTTT,CASSLGGRNTGELFF
-,TRBV18,-,TRBJ2-5,TGTGCCAGCTCAGCCTCCGGGGACCAAGAGACCCAGTACTTC,CASSASGDQETQYF
-,TRBV5-8,-,TRBJ1-1,TGTGCCAGCAGCTTGGCCGGGGGGGAAGCTTTCTTT,CASSLAGGEAFF
-,TRBV10-3,-,TRBJ2-1,TGTGCCATCAGGTCCTACTCTAGCGCCAACAATGAGCAGTTCTTC,CAIRSYSSANNEQFF
-,TRBV5-6,-,TRBJ1-1,TGTGCCAGCAGCCCGGTCCTTTGGAGCACTGAAGCTTTCTTT,CASSPVLWSTEAFF
-,TRBV7-9,-,TRBJ1-2,TGTGCCAGCAGCTTAGCTGGGCAGGGGCTACATGGCTACACCTTC,CASSLAGQGLHGYTF
-,TRBV10-3,-,TRBJ1-2,TGTGCCATCAGTGAGTCAGGGGTGGACAGAAACTATGGCTACACCTTC,CAISESGVDRNYGYTF
-,TRBV4-3,-,TRBJ2-4,TGCGCCAGCAGCCAACAGGCCTCACTAGCCAAAAACATTCAGTACTTC,CASSQQASLAKNIQYF
-,TRBV30,-,TRBJ1-2,TGTGCCTGGAGTGTACACCTGACAGATCATGGCTACACCTTC,CAWSVHLTDHGYTF
TRBD1,TRBV9,-,TRBJ2-1,TGTGCCAGCAGCTCGATACAGGGGCATGAGCAGTTCTTC,CASSSIQGHEQFF
-,TRBV28,-,TRBJ1-1,TGTGCCAGCAGTTTATCTGGGGAGGGGGACACTGAAGCTTTCTTT,CASSLSGEGDTEAFF
-,TRBV2,-,TRBJ1-4,TGTGCCAGCAGACGGGGGAGGGAAGGTAATGAAAAACTGTTTTTT,CASRRGREGNEKLFF
-,TRBV18,-,TRBJ1-2,TGTGCCAGCTCACCAAGCCGGGACAATGACTATGGCTACACCTTC,CASSPSRDNDYGYTF
-,TRBV5-1,few,TRBJ2-3,TGCGCCAGCAGCTTGGTTCCGGGGTTGAGCACAGATACGCAGTATTTT,CASSLVPGLSTDTQYF
TRBD1,TRBV5-6,-,TRBJ1-2,TGTGCCAGCAGCCCAGACCAAGGACAGGGGGCTGACGGCTACACCTTC,CASSPDQGQGADGYTF
TRBD1,TRBV28,-,TRBJ1-5,TGTGCCAGCCGAGAGACTCCGGGACAGGAAAATCAGCCCCAGCATTTT,CASRETPGQENQPQHF
TRBD2,TRBV19,-,TRBJ2-1,TGTGCCAGTAACCTCCCCGCGGGAGGATACAATGAGCAGTTCTTC,CASNLPAGGYNEQFF
-,TRBV7-9,-,TRBJ1-1,TGTTCCAGCAGCCGGGGGAGGGAGAGTGTTGAAGCTTTCTTT,CSSSRGRESVEAFF
TRBD2,TRBV4-1,-,TRBJ2-2,TGCGCCAGCAGCCCAGCTCTAGCGGGAGCGCTCACCGGGGAGCTGTTTTTT,CASSPALAGALTGELFF
TRBD1,TRBV7-3,-,TRBJ2-7,TGTGCCAGCAGCTTAGACAGGGGAGGATACGAGCAGTACTTC,CASSLDRGGYEQYF
-,TRBV9,-,TRBJ2-1,TGTGCCAGCAGCGCCTGGGGAGCGGGGAGGGGGAATGAGCAGTTCTTC,CASSAWGAGRGNEQFF